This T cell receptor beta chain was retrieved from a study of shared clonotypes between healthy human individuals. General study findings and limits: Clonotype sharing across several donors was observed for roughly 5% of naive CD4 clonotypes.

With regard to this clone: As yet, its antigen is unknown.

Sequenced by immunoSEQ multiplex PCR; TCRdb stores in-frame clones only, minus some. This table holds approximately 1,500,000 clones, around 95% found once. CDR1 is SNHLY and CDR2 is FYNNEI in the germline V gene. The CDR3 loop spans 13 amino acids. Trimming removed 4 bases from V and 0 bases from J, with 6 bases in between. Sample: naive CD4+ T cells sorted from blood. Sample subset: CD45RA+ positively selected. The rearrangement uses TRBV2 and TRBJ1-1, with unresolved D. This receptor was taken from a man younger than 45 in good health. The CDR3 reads CASSGKMNTEAFF. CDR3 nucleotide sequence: TGTGCCAGCAGTGGGAAAATGAACACTGAAGCTTTCTTT.